This T cell receptor (beta chain) was captured in a study of blood T cell repertoires in COVID-19. The CDR3 length is 16 residues. Germline-derived CDR1 and CDR2 are GTSNPN and SVGIG (reference sequence). V gave up 8 bases and J gave up 2 bases, with 22 bases separating them. The assay was immunoSEQ multiplex PCR, and TCRdb's table has in-frame clones only and misses some. There are about 400,000 clones in the sample; about 87% occur only once, and about 10% lies in the top ten. This chain joins TRBV30 and TRBJ1-3; no reliable D call. The receptor comes from a woman aged 50 to 65 who had recovered from COVID-19. The sample was PBMCs or T cells enriched from blood (not recorded which). CDR3: CAGITPGRLAGNTIYF. Here the CDR3 DNA reads TGTGCCGGAATTACCCCAGGTCGTCTTGCTGGAAACACCATATATTTT.